The 18 T cell receptor beta chains below come from one sample, sequenced in a study of neurological immune-mediated disorders. TCRdb redid the calling of the 5' RACE reads with MiXCR, one entry per CDR3 protein. The profile shows about 62,000 distinct CDR3 sequences, over 3.5% of them singletons. Sequenced input: PBMCs. The receptors were sampled from a woman between 45 and 65 years old with multiple sclerosis.

This clonotype was counted many times. The chain carries TRBV10-3 and TRBJ1-6, with a possible D match to TRBD1 (6 bases). Germline V gene sequence: CDR1 ENHRY, CDR2 SYGVKD. The ends were cut back, 8 bases at V and 7 bases at J, with 9 bases in the middle. The length of the CDR3 is 12 residues. The CDR3 loop is CAIQGTNSPLHF. The DNA for the CDR3 is TGTGCCATCCAGGGGACAAATTCACCCCTCCACTTT.

The sample holds many counts of this clonotype. This rearrangement joins TRBV6-6 to TRBJ1-6; 7 nucleotides line up with TRBD1. V was clipped by 6 bases and J by 7 bases; unmatched bases: 9. Germline-derived CDR1 and CDR2 are MNHNY and SVGAGI (reference sequence). The CDR3 length is 15 residues. As DNA, the CDR3 is TGTGCCAGCAGAGAGCCGGACAGGATGAATTCACCCCTCCACTTT. This sequence encodes CASREPDRMNSPLHF.

This clonotype was observed many times. The chain links TRBV20-1 to TRBJ2-3; TRBD1 is a possible D gene (6 bases). Germline V lookup: CDR1 DFQATT, CDR2 SNEGSKA (reference sequence). Trimming took 4 bases from V and 5 from J, leaving 10 bases between them. There are 12 residues in the CDR3. The CDR3 loop is CSAMGAGDTQYF. CDR3 bases: TGCAGTGCTATGGGGGCCGGAGATACGCAGTATTTT.

This clonotype was seen at least ten times. V usage is TRBV20-1 and J usage is TRBJ2-5; TRBD1 matches at 7 bases. The J segment lost 1 base and the V segment lost 6 bases, leaving 11 bases of the junction unmatched. Germline V gene sequence: CDR1 DFQATT, CDR2 SNEGSKA (reference sequence). The CDR3 spans 15 residues. CDR3 sequence (DNA): TGCAGTGCCCCTATCCCGGGACAGCCCCAAGAGACCCAGTACTTC. Its protein is CSAPIPGQPQETQYF.

This clonotype was recorded at least ten times. The chain uses TRBV5-6 and TRBJ2-1, with D possibly being TRBD1 or TRBD2 (5 bases each). V shed 3 bases and J shed 5 bases, with 9 bases lying between them. The CDR3 contains 13 residues. Germline-derived CDR1 and CDR2 are SGHDT and YYEEEE. The chain's CDR3 is CASSSGTNNEQFF. In nucleotides, the CDR3 is TGTGCCAGCAGCTCGGGGACCAACAATGAGCAGTTCTTC.

This clonotype has at least ten counts. The chain employs TRBV15 and TRBJ1-1, with D possibly being TRBD1 (5 bases). There are 17 residues in the CDR3. Germline CDR1 reads LNHNV; CDR2 reads YYDKDF (reference sequence). V lost 0 bases and J 4 bases, leaving 18 bases between the germline ends. CDR3 region: CATSRDGGQGEVTEAFF. The CDR3 nucleotides read TGTGCCACCAGCAGAGATGGAGGGCAGGGAGAGGTCACTGAAGCTTTCTTT.

Only one count was recorded for this clonotype. At one end, the junction sequence differs from germline, possibly due to a read error. This sequence joins TRBV27 and TRBJ2-1; TRBD2 agrees at 9 bases. Germline CDR1 is MNHEY and CDR2 is SMNVEV (reference sequence). The CDR3 has 15 amino acids. CDR3 DNA sequence: TGTGCCAGCAGTCTCACTAGCGGGCCCTACAATGCGCAGTTCTTC. This sequence encodes CASSLTSGPYNAQFF.

This clonotype has a count of ten or more. V usage is TRBV19 and J usage is TRBJ2-7, with 8 bases fitting TRBD2. Germline trimming cut 5 bases from V and 4 bases from J; bases unmatched to any gene: 10. CDR1 is LNHDA and CDR2 is SQIVND in the germline V gene (reference sequence). This CDR3 contains 15 residues. CDR3 protein: CASSPYTGGAYEQYF. The CDR3 coding sequence is TGTGCCAGTAGTCCTTACACGGGAGGGGCGTACGAGCAGTACTTC.

This clonotype has at least ten counts. J is TRBJ1-2 and V is TRBV5-6; no clear D. Germline CDR1 is SGHDT and CDR2 is YYEEEE. The CDR3 is made up of 15 amino acids. Trimming pared 6 bases from V and 6 bases from J, leaving 21 bases between. CDR3 in amino acids: CASNVGAAYLNGYTF. The CDR3, as DNA: TGTGCCAGCAATGTCGGTGCGGCCTACTTAAATGGCTACACCTTC.

The rearrangement links TRBV7-3 to TRBJ1-1, with TRBD1 as a possible D gene (5 bases). Germline V lookup: CDR1 SGHTA, CDR2 FQGTGA. This CDR3 contains 15 residues. The V gene lost 3 bases and the J gene lost 5 bases, with 16 bases spanning the gap. The CDR3 here is CASSFRGGVGTEAFF. CDR3 bases: TGTGCCAGCAGCTTTCGTGGAGGGGTCGGAACTGAAGCTTTCTTT.

In this sample, this clonotype turned up many times. The chain carries TRBV27 and TRBJ2-1, with D possibly TRBD2 on 5 matching bases. V was trimmed by 5 bases and J by 7 bases, leaving 21 bases between them. CDR3 length: 16 residues. Germline-derived CDR1 and CDR2 are MNHEY and SMNVEV (reference sequence). The CDR3 here is CASSTPRAARLNEQFF. The CDR3 region has the DNA TGTGCCAGCAGTACACCCCGAGCGGCCCGCCTGAATGAGCAGTTCTTC.

This clonotype has at least ten counts. V gene TRBV7-2 combines with J gene TRBJ2-7; 7 bases line up with TRBD2. V was pared by 4 bases and J by 0 bases, with 3 bases of the junction left unmatched. The germline V gene has CDR1 SGHTA and CDR2 FQGNSA. This CDR3 contains 14 residues. The CDR3 nucleotides read TGTGCCAGCAGCTCCGCTAGCGGCTCCTACGAGCAGTACTTC. It is translated as CASSSASGSYEQYF.

This clonotype was counted ten times or more. The chain joins TRBV13 to TRBJ2-7; 10 bases are shared with TRBD1. The CDR3 runs 14 residues. Germline assignment: CDR1 PRHDT and CDR2 FYEKMQ (reference sequence). The junction had 4 bases not matched to a gene; V was cut back by 5 bases and J by 3 bases. CDR3 loop: CASSPGQGFYEQYF. The CDR3 nucleotides are TGTGCCAGCAGCCCGGGACAGGGGTTCTACGAGCAGTACTTC.

This clonotype was seen at least ten times. The gene calls are TRBV12-3 or TRBV12-4 and TRBJ2-1; 7 bases align to TRBD2. The junction had 7 bases not matched to a gene; V was cut back by 2 bases and J by 9 bases. The CDR3 totals 14 residues. The CDR3 reads CASSLTSETSEQFF. CDR3 sequence (DNA): TGTGCCAGCAGTTTAACTAGCGAGACGTCTGAGCAGTTCTTC.

This clonotype was seen only a few times. V is TRBV9 and J is TRBJ2-1; unclear D gene. Looked up from germline, CDR1 is SGDLS and CDR2 is YYNGEE. The CDR3 contains 15 residues. V gave up 2 bases and J gave up 0 bases, with 9 bases separating them. The CDR3 bases are TGTGCCAGCAGCGTTCACCCAAGCTCCTACAATGAGCAGTTCTTC. It codes for CASSVHPSSYNEQFF. Drawing the rest from reference TRBV9 and TRBJ2-1, the complete variable domain is DSGVTQTPKHLITATGQRVTLRCSPRSGDLSVYWYQQSLDQGLQFLIQYYNGEERAKGNILERFSAQQFPDLHSELNLSSLELGDSALYFCASSVHPSSYNEQFFGPGTRLTVL.

The chain links TRBV5-6 to TRBJ2-5; D not certain. The germline V gene encodes CDR1 SGHDT and CDR2 YYEEEE. V dropped 2 bases and J dropped 5 bases, with 13 bases sitting between them. CDR3 length equals 14 residues. For the CDR3, the DNA is TGTGCCAGCAGCTTTCTCAAGGGCATGGAGACCCAGTACTTC. It translates to CASSFLKGMETQYF.

This clonotype was detected many times. V and J are TRBV12-3 or TRBV12-4 and TRBJ2-7; D uncertain. V lost 1 base to trimming and J lost 5 bases, with 12 bases between them. This CDR3 is built from 14 residues. CDR3 in DNA: TGTGCCAGCAGTTTAGGGCTAGACGAGAACGAGCAGTACTTC. Protein product: CASSLGLDENEQYF.

The table lists this clonotype with many counts. The chain links TRBV24-1 to TRBJ2-1, with D possibly being TRBD1 or TRBD2 (6 bases each). With 4 bases removed from V and 7 bases from J, the gap between germline ends came to 10 bases. Germline values: CDR1 KGHDR, CDR2 SFDVKD. This CDR3 comprises 13 residues. The CDR3 DNA follows: TGTGCCACCAGTGAGGGGGGCCGGAATGAGCAGTTCTTC. Amino acids: CATSEGGRNEQFF.